This T cell receptor beta chain was sequenced during a study of T-cell memory formation after mild COVID-19. Study conclusions and caveats: Among contracting clones, CD4+ were mainly CM/EM and CD8+ enriched in EMRA. Some clones that responded turned up in pre-infection memory, which suggests that cross-reactive memory joined in.

A word on this clonotype: The antigen remains unidentified.

The CDR3 length is 15 residues. The ends lost 6 bases at V and 4 bases at J; junction bases unmatched: 11. Germline CDR1 and CDR2: SGHVS and FNYEAQ. TCRdb reanalysed the 5' RACE reads using MiXCR and keeps one entry per CDR3 protein. The sample lists some 130,000 distinct CDR3 sequences; around 25% were seen once. J is TRBJ2-5 and V is TRBV7-6; 7 bases are a match to TRBD1. This sequence originates from an adult woman who had mild COVID-19 (a few samples of this study predate the infection). Cell type and time point are not known. Sequencing used PBMCs or a T cell subset sorted from them (not recorded which). This chain's CDR3 is CASRSPGQSGETQYF. The CDR3 DNA reads TGTGCCAGCAGGTCTCCGGGACAGTCGGGAGAGACCCAGTACTTC.